These 9 T cell receptor beta chains were all obtained from the same sample, sequenced in a study of PD-1 blockade in classical Hodgkin lymphoma. The repertoire was sequenced with immunoSEQ multiplex PCR; TCRdb's copy has only in-frame clones and lacks some. The table records 130,000 to 150,000 clones, 78% of them present only once. There was relapse after autologous stem cell transplantation in every patient, and there was variation in brentuximab vedotin exposure. The source material was peripheral blood mononuclear cells (PBMCs), sampled before the second cycle of nivolumab. The receptors derive from a human donor with classical Hodgkin lymphoma.

This clone was observed many times. The J gene is TRBJ2-7, the V gene TRBV4-1; 10 nucleotides match TRBD1. Germline CDR1 and CDR2: MGHRA and YSYEKL. J lost 5 bases, V lost 3 bases, and 7 bases had no gene match. The CDR3 is made up of 15 amino acids. CDR3 sequence: CASSHVRDRGDEQYF. CDR3 DNA sequence: TGCGCCAGCAGCCACGTCCGGGACAGGGGCGACGAGCAGTACTTC.

This clone was detected once. V usage is TRBV18 and J usage is TRBJ1-3; D is unresolved. CDR1 KGHSH and CDR2 LQKENI come from the germline V gene. This CDR3 comprises 14 residues. Trimming took off 8 bases at V and 0 bases at J, with 11 bases between the two ends. The CDR3 nucleotides read TGTGCCAGCCAAGGTGGTGTCTCTGGAAACACCATATATTTT. It translates to CASQGGVSGNTIYF. The full variable domain, its missing parts supplied by reference TRBV18 and TRBJ1-3, is NAGVMQNPRHLVRRRGQEARLRCSPMKGHSHVYWYRQLPEEGLKFMVYLQKENIIDESGMPKERFSAEFPKEGPSILRIQQVVRGDSAAYFCASQGGVSGNTIYFGEGSWLTVV.

This chain links TRBV4-2 with TRBJ1-5, with unresolved D. Trimming cost V 1 base and J 6 bases, with 4 bases left between them. The CDR3 sequence is 12 residues long. Germline V lookup: CDR1 LGHNA, CDR2 YNFKEQ. Here the CDR3 reads CASSQGSQPQHF. CDR3 bases: TGTGCCAGCAGCCAAGGGAGTCAGCCCCAGCATTTT.

The chain uses TRBV7-9 and TRBJ2-1; D might be TRBD1 (5 bases). The CDR3 loop spans 17 amino acids. V gave up 4 bases and J gave up 0 bases, with 16 bases separating them. CDR1 is SEHNR, CDR2 FQNEAQ, per germline (reference sequence). CDR3 coding DNA: TGTGCCAGCAGCTACCCAGGGATGGGCTTCTCCTACAATGAGCAGTTCTTC. This translates into CASSYPGMGFSYNEQFF.

The chain recombines TRBV6-4 with TRBJ2-1; TRBD2 matches 8 bases. Germline trimming cut 2 bases from V and 8 bases from J; bases unmatched to any gene: 11. CDR3 length equals 16 residues. Germline V gene data show CDR1 as MRHNA and CDR2 as SNTAGT. The CDR3 sequence: CASSDRHGGTSDEQFF. The CDR3 DNA reads as TGTGCCAGCAGTGACCGCCACGGAGGGACTAGTGATGAGCAGTTCTTC.

This clone is a singleton in its sample. The chain has TRBV6-1 and TRBJ2-5; D may be TRBD1 or TRBD2 (5 bases each). Germline CDR1 reads MNHNS; CDR2 reads SASEGT. This CDR3 has 14 amino acids. V shed 5 bases and J shed 5 bases, with 15 bases lying between them. CDR3 sequence: CASSPGTGHETQYF. The DNA of the CDR3 is TGTGCCAGCAGTCCTGGGACCGGACATGAGACCCAGTACTTC.

The V call is TRBV10-3, the J call TRBJ2-5; 7 nucleotides line up with TRBD2. CDR1 and CDR2 (germline): ENHRY, SYGVKD. With 8 bases clipped from V and 2 bases from J, the junction kept 8 bases outside the gene matches. The CDR3 loop spans 14 amino acids. The CDR3 sequence is CAILGEGAQETQYF. In DNA form, the CDR3 reads TGTGCCATCCTTGGGGAGGGCGCTCAAGAGACCCAGTACTTC.

The chain combines TRBV11-1 with TRBJ1-1, with 9 bases lining up with TRBD1. Germline CDR1 is SGHAT and CDR2 is FQDESV (reference sequence). Trimming removed 6 bases from V and 5 bases from J; junction bases left unmatched: 4. CDR3 length: 13 residues. The CDR3 here is CASRRQGVTEAFF. Written as DNA, the CDR3 is TGTGCCAGCAGACGACAGGGGGTGACTGAAGCTTTCTTT.

The V gene is TRBV6-4, the J gene TRBJ1-4; 12 bases line up with TRBD1. There are 18 residues in the CDR3. J lost 8 bases, V lost 7 bases, and 17 bases had no gene match. Germline V gene data show CDR1 as MRHNA and CDR2 as SNTAGT. The CDR3 DNA reads as TGTGCCAGCAAGCAAATCTCAGGCGGGACAGGGGGCCGGGAAAAACTGTTTTTT. This codes for CASKQISGGTGGREKLFF.